This T cell receptor beta chain came from a study of cytomegalovirus exposure and HLA in healthy donors. The germline CDR1 and CDR2 sequences are GTSNPN and SVGIG (reference sequence). CDR3 length equals 13 residues. The ends were cut back, 1 base at V and 4 bases at J, with 10 bases in the middle. There are a few counts of this clone. Both 60 Vbeta primers and 13 Jbeta primers went into the PCR. The assay was immunoSEQ multiplex PCR, and TCRdb's table has in-frame clones only and misses some. This table holds 200,000 to 250,000 clones, approximately 70% found once. This sequence originates from a woman aged 30 to 39 in good health and CMV-seronegative. The chain couples TRBV30 to TRBJ1-2; maybe TRBD1 (5 bases). The sequencing input was PBMCs. In DNA form, the CDR3 reads TGTGCCTGGAGTGGCGGGACGGGCTATGGCTACACCTTC. It specifies CAWSGGTGYGYTF.